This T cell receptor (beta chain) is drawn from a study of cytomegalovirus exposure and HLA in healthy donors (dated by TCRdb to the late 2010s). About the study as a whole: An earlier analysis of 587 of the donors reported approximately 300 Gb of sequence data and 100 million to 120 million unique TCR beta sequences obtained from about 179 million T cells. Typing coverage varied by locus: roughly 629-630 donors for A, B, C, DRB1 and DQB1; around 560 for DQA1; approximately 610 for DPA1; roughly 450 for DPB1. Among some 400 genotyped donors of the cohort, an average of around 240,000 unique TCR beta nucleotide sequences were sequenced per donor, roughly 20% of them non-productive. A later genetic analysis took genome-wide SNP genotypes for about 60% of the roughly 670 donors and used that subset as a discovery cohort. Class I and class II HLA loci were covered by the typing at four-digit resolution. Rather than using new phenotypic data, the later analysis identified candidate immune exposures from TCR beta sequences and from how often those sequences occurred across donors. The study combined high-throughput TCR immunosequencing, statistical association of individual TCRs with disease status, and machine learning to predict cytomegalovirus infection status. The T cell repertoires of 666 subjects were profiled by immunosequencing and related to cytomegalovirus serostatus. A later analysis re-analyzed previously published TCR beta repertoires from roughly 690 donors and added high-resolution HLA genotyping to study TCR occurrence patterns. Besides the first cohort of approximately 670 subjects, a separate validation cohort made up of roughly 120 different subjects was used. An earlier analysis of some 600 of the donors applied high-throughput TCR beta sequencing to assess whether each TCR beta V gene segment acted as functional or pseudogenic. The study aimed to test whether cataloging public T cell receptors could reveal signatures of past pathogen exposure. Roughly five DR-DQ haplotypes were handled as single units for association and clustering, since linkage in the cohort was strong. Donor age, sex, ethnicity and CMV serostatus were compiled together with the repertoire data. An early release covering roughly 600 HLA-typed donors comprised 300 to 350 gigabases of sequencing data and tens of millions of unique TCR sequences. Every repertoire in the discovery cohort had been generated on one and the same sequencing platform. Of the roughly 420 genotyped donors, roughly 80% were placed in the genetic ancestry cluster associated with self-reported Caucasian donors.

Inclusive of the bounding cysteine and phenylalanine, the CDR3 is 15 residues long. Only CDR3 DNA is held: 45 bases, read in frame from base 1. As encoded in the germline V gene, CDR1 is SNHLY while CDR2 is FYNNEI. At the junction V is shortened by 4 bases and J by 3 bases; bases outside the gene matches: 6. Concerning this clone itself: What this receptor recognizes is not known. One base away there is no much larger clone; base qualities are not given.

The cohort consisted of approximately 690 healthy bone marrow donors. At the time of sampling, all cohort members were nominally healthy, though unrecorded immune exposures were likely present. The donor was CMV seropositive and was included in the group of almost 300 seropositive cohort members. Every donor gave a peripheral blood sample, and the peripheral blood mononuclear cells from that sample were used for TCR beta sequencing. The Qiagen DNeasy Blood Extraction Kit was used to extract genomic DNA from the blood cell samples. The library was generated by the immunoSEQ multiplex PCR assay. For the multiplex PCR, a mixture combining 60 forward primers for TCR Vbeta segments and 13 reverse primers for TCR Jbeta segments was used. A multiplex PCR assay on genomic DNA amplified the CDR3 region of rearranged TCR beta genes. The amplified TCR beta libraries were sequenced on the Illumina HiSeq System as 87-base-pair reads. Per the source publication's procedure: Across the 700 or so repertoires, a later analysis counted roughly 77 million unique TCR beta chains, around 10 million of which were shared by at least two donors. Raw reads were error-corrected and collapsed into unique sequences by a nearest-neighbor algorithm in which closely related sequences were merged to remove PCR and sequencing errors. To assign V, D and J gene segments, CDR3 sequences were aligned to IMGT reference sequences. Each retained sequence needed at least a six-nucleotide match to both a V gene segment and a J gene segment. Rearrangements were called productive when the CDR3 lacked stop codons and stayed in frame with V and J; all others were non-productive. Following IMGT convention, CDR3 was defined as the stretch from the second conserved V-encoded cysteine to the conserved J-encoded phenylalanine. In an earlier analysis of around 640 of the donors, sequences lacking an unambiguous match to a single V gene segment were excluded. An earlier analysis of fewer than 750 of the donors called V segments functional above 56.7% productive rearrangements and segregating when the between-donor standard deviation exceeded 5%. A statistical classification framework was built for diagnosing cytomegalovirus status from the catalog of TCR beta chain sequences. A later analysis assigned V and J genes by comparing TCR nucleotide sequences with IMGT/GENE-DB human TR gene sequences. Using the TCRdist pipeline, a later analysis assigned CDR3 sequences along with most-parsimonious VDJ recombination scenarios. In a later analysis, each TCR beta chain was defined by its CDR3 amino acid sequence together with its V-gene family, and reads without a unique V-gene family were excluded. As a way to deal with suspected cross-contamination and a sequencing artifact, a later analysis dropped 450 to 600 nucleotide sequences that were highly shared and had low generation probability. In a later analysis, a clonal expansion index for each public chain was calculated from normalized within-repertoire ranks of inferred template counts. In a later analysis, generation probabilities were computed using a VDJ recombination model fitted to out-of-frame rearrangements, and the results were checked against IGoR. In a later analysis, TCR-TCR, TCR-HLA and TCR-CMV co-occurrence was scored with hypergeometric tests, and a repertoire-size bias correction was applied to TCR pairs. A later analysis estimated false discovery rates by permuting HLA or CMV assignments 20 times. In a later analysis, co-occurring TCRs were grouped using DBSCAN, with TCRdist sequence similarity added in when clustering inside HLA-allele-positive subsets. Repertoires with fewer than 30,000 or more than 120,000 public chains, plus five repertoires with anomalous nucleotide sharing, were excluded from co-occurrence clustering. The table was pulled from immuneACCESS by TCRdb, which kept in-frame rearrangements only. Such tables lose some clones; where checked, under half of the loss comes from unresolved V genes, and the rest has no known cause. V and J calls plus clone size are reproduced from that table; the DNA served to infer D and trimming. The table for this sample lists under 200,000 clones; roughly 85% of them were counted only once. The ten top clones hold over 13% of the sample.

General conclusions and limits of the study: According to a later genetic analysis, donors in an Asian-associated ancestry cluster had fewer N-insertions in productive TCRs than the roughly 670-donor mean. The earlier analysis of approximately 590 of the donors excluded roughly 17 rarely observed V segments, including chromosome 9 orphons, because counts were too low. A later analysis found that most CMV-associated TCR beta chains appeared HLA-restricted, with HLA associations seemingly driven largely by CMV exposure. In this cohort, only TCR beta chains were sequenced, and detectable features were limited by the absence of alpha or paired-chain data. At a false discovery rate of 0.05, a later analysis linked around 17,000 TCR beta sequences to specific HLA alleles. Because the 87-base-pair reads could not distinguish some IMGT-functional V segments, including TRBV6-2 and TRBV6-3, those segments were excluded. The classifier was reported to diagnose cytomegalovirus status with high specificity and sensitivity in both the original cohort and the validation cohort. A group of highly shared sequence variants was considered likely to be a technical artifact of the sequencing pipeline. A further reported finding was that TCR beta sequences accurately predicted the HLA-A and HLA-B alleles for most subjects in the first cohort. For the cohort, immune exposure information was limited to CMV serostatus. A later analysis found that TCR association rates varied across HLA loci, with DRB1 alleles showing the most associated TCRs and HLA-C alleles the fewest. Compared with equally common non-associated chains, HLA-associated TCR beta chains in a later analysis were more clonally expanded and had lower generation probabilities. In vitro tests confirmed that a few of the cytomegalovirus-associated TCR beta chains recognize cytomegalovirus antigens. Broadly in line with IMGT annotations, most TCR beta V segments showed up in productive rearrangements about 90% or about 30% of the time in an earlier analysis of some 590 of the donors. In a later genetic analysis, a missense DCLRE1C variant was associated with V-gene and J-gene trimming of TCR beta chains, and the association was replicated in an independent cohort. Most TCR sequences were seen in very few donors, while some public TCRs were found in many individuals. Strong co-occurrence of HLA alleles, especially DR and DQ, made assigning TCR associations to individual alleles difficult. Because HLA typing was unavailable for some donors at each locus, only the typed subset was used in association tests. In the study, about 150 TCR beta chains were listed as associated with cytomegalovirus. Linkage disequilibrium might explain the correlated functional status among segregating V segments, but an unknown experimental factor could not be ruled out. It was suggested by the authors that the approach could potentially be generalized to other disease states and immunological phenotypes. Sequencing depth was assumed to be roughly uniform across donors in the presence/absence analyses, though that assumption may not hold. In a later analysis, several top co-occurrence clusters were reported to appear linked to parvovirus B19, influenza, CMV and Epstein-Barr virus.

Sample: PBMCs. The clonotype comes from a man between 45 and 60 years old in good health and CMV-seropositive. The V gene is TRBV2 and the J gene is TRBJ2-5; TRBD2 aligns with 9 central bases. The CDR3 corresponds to CASSGLAGLKETQYF. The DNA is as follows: TGTGCCAGCAGTGGGCTAGCGGGGCTAAAAGAGACCCAGTACTTC.